This T cell receptor (beta chain) appears in the sequencing data of a study of blood T cell repertoires in COVID-19. For the study at large: Donors in the United States, Italy and Spain gave samples during acute or convalescent COVID-19. Sources were T cells, B-cell-depleted T cells, or PBMCs; the material itself was cDNA or gDNA.

Original processing methods: Reference gene primer amplification gave nucleated cell count estimates. Method: immunoSEQ multiplex PCR; TCRdb's copy keeps in-frame clones and lacks some. The V and J calls and clone size are taken from that table; D and trimming were inferred from the DNA. The sample lists 50,000 or so clones; around nine tenths were seen once. This clone was seen only a few times. Germline values: CDR1 SGHNT, CDR2 YYREEE (reference sequence). The CDR3 sequence is 15 residues long. V was pared by 2 bases and J by 4 bases, with 14 bases between. This sequence was found in a human donor with active COVID-19. The donor label of this sample is uncertain. The sequenced material came from peripheral blood. The chain recombines TRBV5-4 with TRBJ2-3; D possibly corresponds to TRBD1 (5 bases). In DNA, the CDR3 is TGTGCCAGCAGCTTCCAGGGTGACGCGGCAGATACGCAGTATTTT. It is translated as CASSFQGDAADTQYF.